These 30 T cell receptor beta chains share one sample of origin, sequenced in a study of monozygotic twins with inflammatory bowel disease. TCRdb reprocessed the 5' RACE reads and keeps a single row for each CDR3 protein, giving no DNA. In total, the table holds around 380,000 distinct CDR3 sequences. Material: blood. These receptors originate from a human donor with ulcerative colitis or Crohn's disease, or a healthy co-twin of an affected twin (not recorded which).

The chain uses TRBV5-1 and TRBJ2-5; TCRdb selects TRBD2, and the lack of DNA leaves this call unchecked. This CDR3 is 16 amino acids long. From germline, CDR1 is SGHRS and CDR2 YFSETQ. The CDR3 reads CASSLLPSGLQETQYF.

The chain joins TRBV5-1 to TRBJ1-4; the D gene TCRdb calls, TRBD1, cannot be checked with no DNA. Germline V gives CDR1 SGHRS, CDR2 YFSETQ. CDR3 length: 15 amino acids. The CDR3 protein is CASKPGQTLKEKLFF.

The V gene is TRBV6-1, the J gene TRBJ1-6. Germline V lookup: CDR1 MNHNS, CDR2 SASEGT. The CDR3 is made up of 16 amino acids. CDR3: CASSDGGSSYNSPLHF.

The V call is TRBV4-1, the J call TRBJ2-2; there is no DNA to check the TCRdb D call of TRBD2. The CDR3 runs to 18 residues. Germline CDR1 reads MGHRA; CDR2 reads YSYEKL. The CDR3: CASSHAFGSGRAAGELFF.

The chain joins TRBV5-6 to TRBJ1-3; TCRdb outputs TRBD1, but without DNA this stays unchecked. The germline gives CDR1 SGHDT, CDR2 YYEEEE. The CDR3 sequence is 17 residues long. This CDR3 is CASSSRQLRSSGNTIYF.

The CDR3 spells CASSFAAQETQYF. The chain has TRBV5-4 and TRBJ2-5. The CDR3 sequence is 13 residues long. The germline CDR1 and CDR2 sequences are SGHNT and YYREEE (reference sequence).

V gene TRBV15 combines with J gene TRBJ1-1. This CDR3 comprises 13 residues. Germline loops: CDR1 LNHNV, CDR2 YYDKDF (reference sequence). The CDR3 here is CATSSGANTEAFF.

The genes are TRBV19 and TRBJ1-1; the TCRdb call, TRBD1, lacks DNA for checking. CDR1 LNHDA and CDR2 SQIVND come from the germline V gene (reference sequence). The CDR3 sequence is 16 residues long. CDR3 region: CASSPGRGAGETEAFF.

The V and J genes are TRBV19 and TRBJ1-2; TCRdb calls TRBD1, which cannot be checked without DNA. There are 11 residues in the CDR3. CDR1 is LNHDA and CDR2 is SQIVND in the germline V gene (reference sequence). The CDR3 loop is CASSMGHGYTF.

The V call is TRBV20-1, the J call TRBJ2-5; without DNA, the TCRdb call of TRBD2 cannot be checked. Germline CDR1 DFQATT, CDR2 SNEGSKA (reference sequence). This CDR3 is built from 15 residues. The CDR3 protein is CSARPGTMYQETQYF.

The rearrangement links TRBV15 to TRBJ2-4; absent DNA, TCRdb's TRBD1 call cannot be checked. CDR3 length: 16 residues. Germline CDR1 LNHNV, CDR2 YYDKDF (reference sequence). This chain's CDR3 is CATSGWDRVAKNIQYF.

The chain links TRBV20-1 to TRBJ2-1; TCRdb proposes TRBD2, but this gene call is untestable without DNA. The CDR3 is made up of 14 amino acids. From germline, CDR1 is DFQATT and CDR2 SNEGSKA (reference sequence). This CDR3 reads CSAIPLGLVGEQFF.

The V and J genes are TRBV29-1 and TRBJ2-7; the D call from TCRdb, TRBD1, cannot be confirmed without DNA. The CDR3 consists of 15 residues. The germline gives CDR1 SQVTM, CDR2 ANQGSEA. The CDR3: CSVTLQGMASYEQYF.

This rearrangement joins TRBV5-1 to TRBJ2-3; TCRdb's assignment of TRBD2 cannot be checked, as there is no DNA. CDR3 length: 17 amino acids. Germline V gene data show CDR1 as SGHRS and CDR2 as YFSETQ. The CDR3 sequence: CASSIITGTPGSDTQYF.

The chain employs TRBV7-2 and TRBJ2-3; TCRdb gives TRBD1 as the D gene, but with no DNA this cannot be confirmed. The CDR3 totals 14 residues. The germline CDR1 and CDR2 sequences are SGHTA and FQGNSA. The CDR3 region is CASNFRGVTDTQYF.

This CDR3 is CASSLRAVGYTF. V and J are TRBV12-3 or TRBV12-4 and TRBJ1-2. This CDR3 comprises 12 residues.

The chain joins TRBV5-6 to TRBJ1-1. The CDR3 sequence is 12 residues long. The germline gives CDR1 SGHDT, CDR2 YYEEEE. CDR3 protein: CASSLDRTEAFF.

The chain links TRBV29-1 to TRBJ2-7; TCRdb names TRBD1, which stays unverified in the absence of DNA. Germline-derived CDR1 and CDR2 are SQVTM and ANQGSEA. The CDR3 contains 13 residues. CDR3: CSAIRTGSYEQYF.

The rearrangement joins TRBV7-9 to TRBJ2-3; absent DNA, TCRdb's TRBD2 call cannot be checked. CDR3 length: 16 amino acids. Germline-derived CDR1 and CDR2 are SEHNR and FQNEAQ (reference sequence). CDR3 protein: CASSLVAGGPADTQYF.

V and J are TRBV5-1 and TRBJ1-1. CDR3 length equals 13 residues. CDR1 and CDR2 from the germline V gene are SGHRS and YFSETQ. The chain's CDR3 is CASSFKDGTEAFF.

The chain links TRBV12-3 or TRBV12-4 to TRBJ2-1; checking the TCRdb D call of TRBD2 is not possible without DNA. This CDR3 is 16 amino acids long. CDR3 in amino acids: CASSPGLVSSYNEQFF.

CDR3 sequence reads: CSVAPGTRGNTIYF. The chain uses TRBV29-1 and TRBJ1-3; with no DNA, the TCRdb D assignment of TRBD1 cannot be verified. Germline lookup yields CDR1 SQVTM and CDR2 ANQGSEA. The length of the CDR3 is 14 residues.

V gene TRBV7-9 combines with J gene TRBJ1-1; without DNA, the TCRdb call of TRBD1 cannot be checked. The CDR3 runs to 14 residues. Germline V gene lookup returns CDR1 SEHNR and CDR2 FQNEAQ (reference sequence). The CDR3 loop reads CASRGNRGPGEAFF. Full variable domain (outside the CDR3, taken from reference TRBV7-9 and TRBJ1-1): DTGVSQNPRHKITKRGQNVTFRCDPISEHNRLYWYRQTLGQGPEFLTYFQNEAQLEKSRLLSDRFSAERPKGSFSTLEIQRTEQGDSAMYLCASRGNRGPGEAFFGQGTRLTVV.

The V call is TRBV5-1, the J call TRBJ2-1. Germline CDR1 is SGHRS and CDR2 is YFSETQ. The CDR3 is 16 amino acids. The CDR3 protein is CASSRFDGSSYNEQFF.

V is TRBV10-3 and J is TRBJ1-3. Germline CDR1 and CDR2: ENHRY and SYGVKD. This CDR3 has 15 amino acids. The CDR3 is CAISESRDSGNTIYF.

The chain uses TRBV7-3 and TRBJ2-2; TCRdb returns TRBD1, unconfirmable since there is no DNA. Per the germline V gene, CDR1 is SGHTA and CDR2 is FQGTGA. This CDR3 contains 15 residues. The CDR3 loop reads CASSLRGAAGGELFF.

V gene TRBV10-3 combines with J gene TRBJ2-7; the TRBD1 assignment by TCRdb is unverifiable without DNA. The CDR3 sequence is 11 residues long. CDR1 and CDR2 from the germline V gene are ENHRY and SYGVKD. The CDR3 sequence is CAMGGLYEQYF.

The V and J genes are TRBV6-5 and TRBJ2-3; TCRdb reports TRBD1, a call that lacks DNA to check it against. Germline lookup yields CDR1 MNHEY and CDR2 SVGAGI. The CDR3 length is 16 residues. The CDR3 loop reads CASSHHRDEYTDTQYF.

The gene calls are TRBV3-1 and TRBJ1-4; lacking DNA, the TRBD1 call made by TCRdb goes unchecked. The CDR3 runs 15 residues. Germline V gene sequence: CDR1 LGHDT, CDR2 YNNKEL (reference sequence). This chain's CDR3 is CASSPAGGQDEKLFF. Full variable domain (remainder filled in from reference TRBV3-1 and TRBJ1-4): DTAVSQTPKYLVTQMGNDKSIKCEQNLGHDTMYWYKQDSKKFLKIMFSYNNKELIINETVPNRFSPKSPDKAHLNLHINSLELGDSAVYFCASSPAGGQDEKLFFGSGTQLSVL.

The chain couples TRBV7-9 to TRBJ2-5; there is no DNA to check the TCRdb D call of TRBD1. The CDR3 is made up of 15 amino acids. The germline V gene has CDR1 SEHNR and CDR2 FQNEAQ (reference sequence). Here the CDR3 reads CASSHRDSPGETQYF.